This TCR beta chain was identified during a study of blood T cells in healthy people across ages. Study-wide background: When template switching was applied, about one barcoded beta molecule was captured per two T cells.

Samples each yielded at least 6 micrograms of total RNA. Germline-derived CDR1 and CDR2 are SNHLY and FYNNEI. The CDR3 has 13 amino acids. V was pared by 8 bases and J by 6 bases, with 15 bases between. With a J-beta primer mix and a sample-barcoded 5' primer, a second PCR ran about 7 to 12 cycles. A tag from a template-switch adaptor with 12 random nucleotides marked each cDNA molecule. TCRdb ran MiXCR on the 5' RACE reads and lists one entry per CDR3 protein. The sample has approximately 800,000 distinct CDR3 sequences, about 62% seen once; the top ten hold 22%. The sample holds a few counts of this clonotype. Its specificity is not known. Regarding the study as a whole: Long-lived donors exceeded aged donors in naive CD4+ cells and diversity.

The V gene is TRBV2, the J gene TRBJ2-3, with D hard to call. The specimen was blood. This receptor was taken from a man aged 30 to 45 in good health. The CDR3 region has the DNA TGTGCCAGCTCGTGGGTTTTGGGGGATACGCAGTATTTT. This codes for CASSWVLGDTQYF.